This is a list of T cell receptor beta chains from one sample in a study of Graves' ophthalmopathy and Graves' hyperthyroidism. TCRdb re-called the multiplex PCR reads through MiXCR, storing one row per CDR3 protein. The data show about 620,000 distinct CDR3 sequences, about 24% seen once. The sequenced sample was peripheral blood. These receptors all come from a woman younger than 35 with stable Graves' hyperthyroidism. Some clones in this sample may be carry-over from other donors' samples. CDR3s include the opening cysteine and the closing phenylalanine or tryptophan.

>TRBV19|TRBJ1-1
CASSSRTSVAGVYTEAFF
>TRBV5-1|TRBJ1-1
CASSLLTDGTEAFF
>TRBV6-1|TRBJ1-2
CASSEPGIGGNYGYTF
>TRBV7-2|TRBJ1-1
CASTPRSGGNTEAFF
>TRBV30|TRBJ1-1
CAWSTGTENTEAFF
>TRBV4-1|TRBJ2-2
CASSQPGGRVTGELFF
>TRBV11-2|TRBJ2-7
CASSLVRGVGFYEQYF
>TRBV4-2|TRBJ1-5
CASSQYYREISNQPQHF
>TRBV6-5|TRBJ1-5
CASDRSNSNQPQHF
>TRBV20-1|TRBJ2-7
CSARPNVAYEQYF
>TRBV20-1|TRBJ2-7
CSATGTSGRAYEQYF
>TRBV12-3/TRBV12-4|TRBJ2-5
CASSGQTGPEETQYF
>TRBV30|TRBJ2-5
CASLSSGSYETQYF
>TRBV28|TRBJ2-7
CASRRRRTGPYEQYF
>TRBV20-1|TRBJ2-7
CSASSTDRVGNEQYF
>TRBV7-8|TRBJ1-5
CASSRTAFSNQPQHF
>TRBV20-1|TRBJ2-4
CSARDLRGVEAKNIQYF
>TRBV20-1|TRBJ2-2
CSASISGRRSGELFF